This note documents a single T cell receptor (beta chain) sequence. The antigen is undetermined. The donors were healthy bone marrow donors. The data stem from a study of cytomegalovirus exposure and HLA in healthy donors. It was with 60 Vbeta and 13 Jbeta primers that the PCR ran. Methods used by the authors: Later work found tens of millions of unique TCR beta chains, with approximately 12 million shared. The assay was immunoSEQ multiplex PCR, and TCRdb's table has in-frame clones only and misses some. That table supplies the V and J calls and clone size; D and trimming were determined from the DNA. The table records about 180,000 clones, 82% of them present only once. Findings of the study overall: In vitro experiments confirmed that three CMV-associated chains were specific for CMV antigens. Cytomegalovirus-associated status was assigned to approximately 160 TCR beta chains.

Sequenced material: PBMCs. The sequence came from a man in his forties or fifties in good health and CMV-seronegative.

CDR3 DNA: TGTGCCAGCGATGTGCGGGGGACAATGAACACTGAAGCTTTCTTT. As protein: CASDVRGTMNTEAFF. The V call is TRBV7-9, the J call TRBJ1-1; a possible D gene is TRBD1 (6 bases). The V end lost 8 bases, the J end lost 0 bases, and 16 bases lay between the germline ends. The V gene's germline CDR1 is SEHNR and CDR2 FQNEAQ (reference sequence). The CDR3 is 15 amino acids.